This T cell receptor (beta chain) stems from a study of blood T cell repertoires in COVID-19. On the study more broadly: Samples taken during acute and convalescent COVID-19 were collected in the United States, Italy and Spain.

The V gene's germline CDR1 is SGDLS and CDR2 YYNGEE. The junction had 5 bases not matched to a gene; V was cut back by 2 bases and J by 4 bases. This CDR3 is built from 16 residues. This clone was seen just once. Sequenced by immunoSEQ multiplex PCR; TCRdb stores in-frame clones only, minus some. The data hold roughly 300,000 clones, with 92% observed a single time. This TCR was recovered from a woman younger than 45 who had recovered from COVID-19. Sequenced sample: PBMCs or T cells enriched from blood (not recorded which). The V call is TRBV9, the J call TRBJ2-2, with 10 bases lining up with TRBD1. CDR3 sequence: CASSVRDRGGTGELFF. CDR3 coding DNA: TGTGCCAGCAGCGTCCGGGACAGGGGTGGCACCGGGGAGCTGTTTTTT.